This TCR beta chain was recovered during a study of T cell repertoires in cytomegalovirus infection. As concerns this clonotype: Antigen: not known.

Trimming shortened V by 5 bases and J by 4 bases, and 23 bases separated the two germline ends. The CDR3 extends over 17 amino acids. Germline V CDR1 and CDR2: SGHVS, FQNEAQ. MiXCR, run by TCRdb on the reads, gives a single entry per CDR3 protein. The sample shows about 570,000 distinct CDR3 sequences, 40% of them seen only once. This specimen was cultured PBMCs, taken from culture after CMV antigen stimulation. The chain links TRBV7-8 to TRBJ1-2; D is perhaps TRBD1 (5 bases). This TCR derives from a human donor in good health (CMV status not recorded). Some clones in this sample may be carry-over from other donors' samples. The CDR3 here is CASSHMPRVQGVYGYTF. The CDR3 region has the DNA TGTGCCAGCAGCCACATGCCGAGAGTGCAGGGTGTCTATGGCTACACCTTC. Drawing the rest from reference TRBV7-8 and TRBJ1-2, the complete variable domain is GAGVSQSPRYKVAKRGQDVALRCDPISGHVSLFWYQQALGQGPEFLTYFQNEAQLDKSGLPSDRFFAERPEGSVSTLKIQRTQQEDSAVYLCASSHMPRVQGVYGYTFGSGTRLTVV.